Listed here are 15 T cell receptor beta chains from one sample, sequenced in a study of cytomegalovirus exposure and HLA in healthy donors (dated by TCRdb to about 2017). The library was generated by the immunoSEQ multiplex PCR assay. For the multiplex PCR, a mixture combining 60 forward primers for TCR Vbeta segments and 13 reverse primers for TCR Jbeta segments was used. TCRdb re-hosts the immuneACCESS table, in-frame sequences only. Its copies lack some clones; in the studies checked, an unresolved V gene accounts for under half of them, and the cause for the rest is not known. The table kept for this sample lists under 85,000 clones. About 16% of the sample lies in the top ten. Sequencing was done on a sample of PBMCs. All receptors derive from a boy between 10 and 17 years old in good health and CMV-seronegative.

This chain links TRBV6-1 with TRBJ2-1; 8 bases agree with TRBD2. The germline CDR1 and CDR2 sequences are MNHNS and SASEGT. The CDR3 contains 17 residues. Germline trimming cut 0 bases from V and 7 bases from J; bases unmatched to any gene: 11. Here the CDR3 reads CASSEAGVGGGRNEQFF. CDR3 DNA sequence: TGTGCCAGCAGTGAAGCTGGGGTAGGAGGCGGGAGGAATGAGCAGTTCTTC.

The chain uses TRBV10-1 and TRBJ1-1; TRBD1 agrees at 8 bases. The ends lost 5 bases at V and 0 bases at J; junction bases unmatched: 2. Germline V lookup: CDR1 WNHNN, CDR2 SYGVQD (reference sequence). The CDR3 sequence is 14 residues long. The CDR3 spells CASSQDRVNTEAFF. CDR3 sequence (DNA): TGCGCCAGCAGTCAGGACAGGGTGAACACTGAAGCTTTCTTT.

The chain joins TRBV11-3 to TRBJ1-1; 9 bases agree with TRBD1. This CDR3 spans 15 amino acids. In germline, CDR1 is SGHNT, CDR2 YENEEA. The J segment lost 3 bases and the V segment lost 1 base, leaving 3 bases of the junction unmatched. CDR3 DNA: TGTGCCAGCAGCTTAGGTAGGACAGGGGACACTGAAGCTTTCTTT. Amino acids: CASSLGRTGDTEAFF.

The CDR3 protein is CASSYDYRAENWRPYEQYF. In nucleotides, the CDR3 is TGTGCCAGCAGTTATGATTACAGGGCCGAAAACTGGAGACCTTACGAGCAGTACTTC. The rearrangement joins TRBV27 to TRBJ2-7, with D possibly being TRBD1 (6 bases). This CDR3 contains 19 residues. Germline CDR1 MNHEY, CDR2 SMNVEV (reference sequence). The V and J ends lost 4 bases and 4 bases respectively, with 29 bases between them.

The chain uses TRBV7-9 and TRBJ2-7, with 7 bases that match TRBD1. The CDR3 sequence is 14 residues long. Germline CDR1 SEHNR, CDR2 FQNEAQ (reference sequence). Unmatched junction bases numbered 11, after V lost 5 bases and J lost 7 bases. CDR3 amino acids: CASSPRQGSLEQYF. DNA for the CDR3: TGTGCCAGCAGCCCTAGACAGGGTTCCTTGGAGCAGTACTTC.

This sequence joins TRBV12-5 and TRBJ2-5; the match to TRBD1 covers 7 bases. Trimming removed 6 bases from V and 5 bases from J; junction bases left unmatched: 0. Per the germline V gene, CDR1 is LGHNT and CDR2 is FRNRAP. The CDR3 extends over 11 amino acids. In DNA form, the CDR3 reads TGTGCTAGTGGACAGGGGGAGACCCAGTACTTC. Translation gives CASGQGETQYF. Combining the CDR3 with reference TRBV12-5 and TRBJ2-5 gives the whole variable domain DARVTQTPRHKVTEMGQEVTMRCQPILGHNTVFWYRQTMMQGLELLAYFRNRAPLDDSGMPKDRFSAEMPDATLATLKIQPSEPRDSAVYFCASGQGETQYFGPGTRLLVL.

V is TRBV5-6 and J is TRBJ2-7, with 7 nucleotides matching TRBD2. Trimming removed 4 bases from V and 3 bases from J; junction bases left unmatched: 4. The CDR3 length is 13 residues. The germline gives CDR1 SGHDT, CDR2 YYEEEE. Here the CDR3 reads CASSTRGFYEQYF. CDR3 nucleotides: TGTGCCAGCAGCACGCGGGGGTTCTACGAGCAGTACTTC.

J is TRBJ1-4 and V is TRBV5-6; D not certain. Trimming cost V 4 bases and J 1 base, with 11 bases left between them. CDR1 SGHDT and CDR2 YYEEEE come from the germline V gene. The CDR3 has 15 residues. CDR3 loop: CASSQNGITNEKLFF. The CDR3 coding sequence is TGTGCCAGCAGCCAAAACGGGATAACTAATGAAAAACTGTTTTTT.

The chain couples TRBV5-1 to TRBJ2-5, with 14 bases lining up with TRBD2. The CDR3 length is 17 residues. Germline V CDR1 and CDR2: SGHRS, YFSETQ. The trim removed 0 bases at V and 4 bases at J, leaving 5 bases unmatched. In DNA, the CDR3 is TGCGCCAGCAGCTTGGGACTAGCGGGGGGGACGGGAGAGACCCAGTACTTC. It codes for CASSLGLAGGTGETQYF.

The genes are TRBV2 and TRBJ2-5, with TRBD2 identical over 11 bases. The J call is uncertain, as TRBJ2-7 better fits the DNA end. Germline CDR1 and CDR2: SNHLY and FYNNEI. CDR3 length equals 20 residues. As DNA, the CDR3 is TGTGCCAGCAGGACTACTCCGGGACTAGCGGTGTCTCGTCCCTACTACGAGCAGTACTTC. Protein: CASRTTPGLAVSRPYYEQYF.

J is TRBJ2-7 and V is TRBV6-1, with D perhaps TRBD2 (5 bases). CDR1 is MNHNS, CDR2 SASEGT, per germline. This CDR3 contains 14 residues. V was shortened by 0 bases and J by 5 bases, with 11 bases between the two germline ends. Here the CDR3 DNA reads TGTGCCAGCAGTGAAGCTGGCGGGTGGAACGAGCAGTACTTC. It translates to CASSEAGGWNEQYF.

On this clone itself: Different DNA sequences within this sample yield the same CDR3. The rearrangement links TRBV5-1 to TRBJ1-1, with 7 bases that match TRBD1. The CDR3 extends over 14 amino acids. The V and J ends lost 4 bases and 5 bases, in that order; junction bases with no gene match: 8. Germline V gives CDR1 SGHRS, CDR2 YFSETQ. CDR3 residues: CASSPLTGETEAFF. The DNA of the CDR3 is TGCGCCAGCAGCCCCCTAACAGGGGAAACTGAAGCTTTCTTT.

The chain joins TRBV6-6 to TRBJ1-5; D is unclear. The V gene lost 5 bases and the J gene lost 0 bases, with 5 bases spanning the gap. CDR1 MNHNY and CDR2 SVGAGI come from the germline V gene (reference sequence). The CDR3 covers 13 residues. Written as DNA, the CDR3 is TGTGCCAGCAGTCGTTATAGCAATCAGCCCCAGCATTTT. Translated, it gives CASSRYSNQPQHF.

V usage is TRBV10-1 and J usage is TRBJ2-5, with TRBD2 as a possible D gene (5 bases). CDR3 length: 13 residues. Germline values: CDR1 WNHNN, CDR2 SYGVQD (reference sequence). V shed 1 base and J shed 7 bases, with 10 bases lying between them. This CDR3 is CASSELASVTQYF. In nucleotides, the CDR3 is TGCGCCAGCAGTGAGTTAGCGTCGGTGACCCAGTACTTC.

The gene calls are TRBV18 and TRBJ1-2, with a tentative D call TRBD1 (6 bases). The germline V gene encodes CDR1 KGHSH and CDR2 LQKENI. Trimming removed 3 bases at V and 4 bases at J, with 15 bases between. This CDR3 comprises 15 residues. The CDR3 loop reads CASSPRQVQGYGYTF. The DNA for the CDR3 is TGTGCCAGCTCACCTCGACAGGTACAGGGCTATGGCTACACCTTC.